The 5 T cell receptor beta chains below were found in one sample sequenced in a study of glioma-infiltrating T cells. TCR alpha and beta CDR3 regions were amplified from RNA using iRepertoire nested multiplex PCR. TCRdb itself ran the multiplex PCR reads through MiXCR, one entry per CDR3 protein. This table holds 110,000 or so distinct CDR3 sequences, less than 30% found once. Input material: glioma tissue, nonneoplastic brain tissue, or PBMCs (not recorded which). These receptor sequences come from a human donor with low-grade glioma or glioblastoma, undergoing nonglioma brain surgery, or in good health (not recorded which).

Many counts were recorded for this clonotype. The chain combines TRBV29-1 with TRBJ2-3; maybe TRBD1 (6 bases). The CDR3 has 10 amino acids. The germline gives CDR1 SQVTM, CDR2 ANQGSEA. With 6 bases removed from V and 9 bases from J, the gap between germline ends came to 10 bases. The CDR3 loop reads CSVRDNTQYF. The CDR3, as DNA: TGCAGCGTCCGGGACAACACGCAGTATTTT.

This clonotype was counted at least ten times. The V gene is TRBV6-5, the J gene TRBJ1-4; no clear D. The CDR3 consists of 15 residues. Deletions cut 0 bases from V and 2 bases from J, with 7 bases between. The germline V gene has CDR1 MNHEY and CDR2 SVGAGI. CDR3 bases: TGTGCCAGCAGTTACTCGAGAGGGACTAATGAAAAACTGTTTTTT. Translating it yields CASSYSRGTNEKLFF.

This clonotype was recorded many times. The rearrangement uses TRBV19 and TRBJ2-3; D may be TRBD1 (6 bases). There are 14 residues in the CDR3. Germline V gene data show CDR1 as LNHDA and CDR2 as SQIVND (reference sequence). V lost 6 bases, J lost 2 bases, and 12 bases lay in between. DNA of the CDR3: TGTGCCAGTAGCGTCGGACAGTCCACAGATACGCAGTATTTT. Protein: CASSVGQSTDTQYF. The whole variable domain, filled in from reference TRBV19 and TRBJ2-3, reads DGGITQSPKYLFRKEGQNVTLSCEQNLNHDAMYWYRQDPGQGLRLIYYSQIVNDFQKGDIAEGYSVSREKKESFPLTVTSAQKNPTAFYLCASSVGQSTDTQYFGPGTRLTVL.

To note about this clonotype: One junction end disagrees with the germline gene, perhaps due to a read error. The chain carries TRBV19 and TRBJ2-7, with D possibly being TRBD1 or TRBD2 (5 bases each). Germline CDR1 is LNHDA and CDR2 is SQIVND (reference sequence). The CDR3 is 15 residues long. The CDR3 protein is CANSIGAGVTYEQYF. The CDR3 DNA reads TGTGCCAATAGTATCGGGGCAGGAGTTACCTACGAGCAGTACTTC.

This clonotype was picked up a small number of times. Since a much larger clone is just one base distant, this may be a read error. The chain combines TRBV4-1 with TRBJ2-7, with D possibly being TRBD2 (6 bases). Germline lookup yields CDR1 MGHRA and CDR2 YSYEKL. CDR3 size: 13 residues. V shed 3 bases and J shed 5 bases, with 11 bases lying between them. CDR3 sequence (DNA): TGCGCCAGCAGCCAGGGACGGGGGAACGAGCAGTACTTC. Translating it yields CASSQGRGNEQYF.